This passage covers 18 T cell receptor beta chains from one sample sequenced in a study of CD8+CD57+ T cells in acquired aplastic anemia. Genomic DNA, the template, was used for profiling of the TCR beta VDJ and CDR3. TCRdb processed the reads anew with MiXCR; each CDR3 protein has one entry. The sample lists about 180,000 distinct CDR3 sequences; nearly 65% were seen once. Patients chosen for sequencing had shown CD8+CD57+ cell expansion by flow cytometry. The sample consisted of sorted CD4+, CD8+, or CD8+CD57+ T cells (not recorded which) from PBMCs. The receptors here all came from a human donor with aplastic anemia.

In this sample, this clonotype turned up many times. The chain uses TRBV9 and TRBJ1-2; no clear D. Germline CDR1 reads SGDLS; CDR2 reads YYNGEE. Trimming took off 0 bases at V and 0 bases at J, with 3 bases between the two ends. The CDR3 loop spans 13 amino acids. For the CDR3, the DNA is TGTGCCAGCAGCGTAGTGCCTAACTATGGCTACACCTTC. It is translated as CASSVVPNYGYTF. The whole variable domain, remainder taken from reference TRBV9 and TRBJ1-2, is DSGVTQTPKHLITATGQRVTLRCSPRSGDLSVYWYQQSLDQGLQFLIQYYNGEERAKGNILERFSAQQFPDLHSELNLSSLELGDSALYFCASSVVPNYGYTFGSGTRLTVV.

A word on this clonotype: A read error is possible here, since a much larger clone lies one base away. The chain recombines TRBV19 with TRBJ1-2; D gene ambiguous. CDR3 size: 11 residues. Germline CDR1 reads LNHDA; CDR2 reads SQIVND (reference sequence). The V end was cut by 4 bases, the J end by 7 bases, with 7 bases between. Here the CDR3 reads CASSTRSGYTF. DNA for the CDR3: TGTGCCAGTAGTACGAGGAGTGGCTACACCTTC.

Only a few counts were recorded for this clonotype. The chain has TRBV7-2 and TRBJ2-1; 8 bases align to TRBD2. This CDR3 spans 14 amino acids. Trimming cost V 8 bases and J 9 bases; bases outside gene matches: 12. Germline lookup yields CDR1 SGHTA and CDR2 FQGNSA. The CDR3 DNA reads as TGTGCCAGCTCTGAGTCAGCGGGAGCCGCTGAGCAGTTCTTC. This encodes CASSESAGAAEQFF.

This chain connects TRBV3-1 to TRBJ2-1; the D is unclear. The CDR3 is made up of 16 amino acids. In germline, CDR1 is LGHDT, CDR2 YNNKEL (reference sequence). V was clipped by 0 bases and J by 4 bases, with 13 bases between them. The CDR3 DNA is TGTGCCAGCAGCCAAGATCGTGGGCTAACGTACAATGAGCAGTTCTTC. Its protein is CASSQDRGLTYNEQFF.

This clonotype was seen just once. The V gene is TRBV5-1, the J gene TRBJ2-5; tentatively, D is TRBD1 (6 bases). V lost 3 bases to trimming and J lost 2 bases, with 14 bases between them. This CDR3 spans 15 amino acids. Germline lookup yields CDR1 SGHRS and CDR2 YFSETQ. The CDR3 region is CASSSADSVQETQYF. The CDR3, as DNA: TGCGCCAGCAGCTCCGCGGACAGTGTACAAGAGACCCAGTACTTC.

The sample holds a few counts of this clonotype. J is TRBJ1-6 and V is TRBV9; tentatively, D is TRBD1 (6 bases). The CDR3 length is 14 residues. With 0 bases removed from V and 6 bases from J, the gap between germline ends came to 7 bases. Germline V gives CDR1 SGDLS, CDR2 YYNGEE. CDR3 residues: CASSVGDTNSPLHF. As DNA, the CDR3 is TGTGCCAGCAGCGTAGGGGACACTAATTCACCCCTCCACTTT. The variable domain in full, completed from reference TRBV9 and TRBJ1-6, reads DSGVTQTPKHLITATGQRVTLRCSPRSGDLSVYWYQQSLDQGLQFLIQYYNGEERAKGNILERFSAQQFPDLHSELNLSSLELGDSALYFCASSVGDTNSPLHFGNGTRLTVT.

V is TRBV9 and J is TRBJ2-1, with a tentative D call TRBD2 (6 bases). V was shortened by 0 bases and J by 3 bases, with 13 bases between the two germline ends. The CDR3 runs to 16 residues. CDR1 and CDR2 (germline): SGDLS, YYNGEE. The CDR3 DNA sequence: TGTGCCAGCAGCGTAGGAATGGGGGGTCTCTACAATGAGCAGTTCTTC. This gives the protein CASSVGMGGLYNEQFF.

V and J are TRBV24-1 and TRBJ2-3; TRBD1 aligns across 7 bases. Germline CDR1 reads KGHDR; CDR2 reads SFDVKD. J gave up 4 bases and V 8 bases, and 5 bases lay outside the gene matches. CDR3 length: 13 amino acids. The CDR3 coding sequence is TGTGCCACCATGAGACAGGGCGCAGATACGCAGTATTTT. Translation gives CATMRQGADTQYF.

This chain joins TRBV6-5 and TRBJ2-7; TRBD1 might be the D (6 bases). The CDR3 covers 13 residues. V lost 6 bases and J 7 bases, leaving 16 bases between the germline ends. Germline loops: CDR1 MNHEY, CDR2 SVGAGI. DNA for the CDR3: TGTGCCAGCAGCTCCACAGGGACGGGGGAGCAGTACTTC. Amino acid sequence: CASSSTGTGEQYF.

V gene TRBV2 combines with J gene TRBJ2-5; possible D gene TRBD1, 7 bases. Germline assignment: CDR1 SNHLY and CDR2 FYNNEI. The CDR3 contains 13 residues. The germline V and J ends were trimmed by 2 bases and 5 bases, with 9 bases remaining between them. This chain's CDR3 is CASSEQGGETQYF. The CDR3 region has the DNA TGTGCCAGCAGTGAACAGGGGGGCGAGACCCAGTACTTC.

The rearrangement joins TRBV7-9 to TRBJ1-2; the D gene is possibly TRBD1 (5 bases). Germline V lookup: CDR1 SEHNR, CDR2 FQNEAQ (reference sequence). V lost 1 base, J lost 5 bases, and 11 bases lay in between. The CDR3 loop spans 14 amino acids. CDR3 nucleotide sequence: TGTGCCAGCAGCTTAGTGGCGGGGACGTATGGCTACACCTTC. Its translation is CASSLVAGTYGYTF.

This clonotype has a count of ten or more. The chain couples TRBV27 to TRBJ1-2; TRBD1 might be the D (5 bases). The CDR3 loop spans 12 amino acids. Trimming left V 6 bases short and J 8 bases short, with 13 bases between. CDR1 is MNHEY and CDR2 is SMNVEV in the germline V gene (reference sequence). CDR3 nucleotides: TGTGCCAGCAGGGGGCTAGGGCTAGGCTACACCTTC. Protein product: CASRGLGLGYTF.

In this sample, this clonotype turned up once. The chain recombines TRBV12-3 or TRBV12-4 with TRBJ2-7, with D unresolved. The CDR3 covers 15 residues. Trimming took 5 bases from V and 4 from J, leaving 18 bases between them. CDR3 DNA: TGTGCCAGCAGTCACCGGTCCCCGGGTGGGTACGAGCAGTACTTC. Its translation is CASSHRSPGGYEQYF.

In regard to this clonotype: As the CDR3 is not closed by the conserved phenylalanine or tryptophan, this likely results from a read error. It is unclear where the CDR3 begins or ends on the DNA, so no DNA is shown, and the CDR3 is as TCRdb lists it. The J gene is TRBJ1-2, the V gene TRBV30. The V gene's germline CDR1 is GTSNPN and CDR2 SVGIG (reference sequence). The CDR3 spans 11 residues, counting both ends. The chain's CDR3 is CASSSGFGYAV.

Ten or more counts support this clonotype. The genes are TRBV10-3 and TRBJ2-5; a possible D gene is TRBD2 (5 bases). V lost 2 bases, J lost 2 bases, and 6 bases lay in between. The CDR3 extends over 13 amino acids. The germline V gene has CDR1 ENHRY and CDR2 SYGVKD. The CDR3 is CAISEGEQETQYF. In DNA, the CDR3 is TGTGCCATCAGTGAGGGGGAGCAAGAGACCCAGTACTTC.

The J gene is TRBJ1-5, the V gene TRBV20-1; a weak D match, TRBD1 (5 bases). The germline V and J ends were trimmed by 3 bases and 5 bases, with 11 bases remaining between them. Germline CDR1 is DFQATT and CDR2 is SNEGSKA (reference sequence). This CDR3 contains 13 residues. The CDR3 here is CSASWGTDQPQHF. CDR3 nucleotide sequence: TGCAGTGCTAGTTGGGGCACGGATCAGCCCCAGCATTTT.

This clonotype was detected a few times. This chain links TRBV7-9 with TRBJ2-7; 8 nucleotides agree with TRBD2. The CDR3 consists of 15 residues. J was trimmed by 6 bases and V by 1 base; bases with no gene match: 8. The germline V gene encodes CDR1 SEHNR and CDR2 FQNEAQ (reference sequence). In DNA, the CDR3 is TGTGCCAGCAGCTTAGAGGGGACTAGTTTATCCGAGCAGTACTTC. Encoded protein: CASSLEGTSLSEQYF.

In its sample, this clonotype was seen a few times. The rearrangement uses TRBV5-8 and TRBJ1-2; D ambiguous. Trimming removed 0 bases at V and 5 bases at J, with 8 bases between. Germline V gene sequence: CDR1 SGHTS, CDR2 YDEGEE. The CDR3 is 13 residues long. The CDR3 is CASSLGSSYGYTF. CDR3 sequence (DNA): TGTGCCAGCAGCTTGGGAAGTTCGTATGGCTACACCTTC.